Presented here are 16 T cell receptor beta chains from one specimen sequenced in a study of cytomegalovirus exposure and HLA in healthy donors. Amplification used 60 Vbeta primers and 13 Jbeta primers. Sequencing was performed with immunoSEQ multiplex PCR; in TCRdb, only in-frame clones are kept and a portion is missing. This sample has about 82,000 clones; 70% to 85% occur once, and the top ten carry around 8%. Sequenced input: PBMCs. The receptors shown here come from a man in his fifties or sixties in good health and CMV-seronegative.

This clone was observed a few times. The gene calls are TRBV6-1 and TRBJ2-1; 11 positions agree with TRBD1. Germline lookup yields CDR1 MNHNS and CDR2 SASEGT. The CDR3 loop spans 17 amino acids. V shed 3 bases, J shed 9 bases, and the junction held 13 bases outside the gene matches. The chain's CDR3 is CASSDGQGAGGLGEQFF. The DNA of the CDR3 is TGTGCCAGCAGTGATGGACAGGGGGCGGGAGGGCTTGGTGAGCAGTTCTTC.

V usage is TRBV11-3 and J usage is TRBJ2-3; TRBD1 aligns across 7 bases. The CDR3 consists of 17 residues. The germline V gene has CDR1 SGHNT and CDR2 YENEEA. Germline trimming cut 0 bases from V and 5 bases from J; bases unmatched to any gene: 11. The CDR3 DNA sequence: TGTGCCAGCAGCTTAGATGGTCCGGGAAGGGGGCGAGATACGCAGTATTTT. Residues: CASSLDGPGRGRDTQYF. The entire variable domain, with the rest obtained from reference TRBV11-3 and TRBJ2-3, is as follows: EAGVVQSPRYKIIEKKQPVAFWCNPISGHNTLYWYLQNLGQGPELLIRYENEEAVDDSQLPKDRFSAERLKGVDSTLKIQPAELGDSAVYLCASSLDGPGRGRDTQYFGPGTRLTVL.

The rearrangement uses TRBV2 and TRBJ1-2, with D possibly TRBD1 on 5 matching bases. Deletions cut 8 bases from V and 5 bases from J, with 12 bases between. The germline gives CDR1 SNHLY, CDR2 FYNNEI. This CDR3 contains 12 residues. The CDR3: CASAVGTYGYTF. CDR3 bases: TGTGCCAGCGCAGTAGGGACTTATGGCTACACCTTC.

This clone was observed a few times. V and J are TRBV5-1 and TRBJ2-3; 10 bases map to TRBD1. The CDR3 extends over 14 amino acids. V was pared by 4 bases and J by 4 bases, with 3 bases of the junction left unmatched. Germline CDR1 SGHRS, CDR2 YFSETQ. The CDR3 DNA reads TGCGCCAGCAGCCTGACAGGGGGCGCAGATACGCAGTATTTT. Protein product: CASSLTGGADTQYF.

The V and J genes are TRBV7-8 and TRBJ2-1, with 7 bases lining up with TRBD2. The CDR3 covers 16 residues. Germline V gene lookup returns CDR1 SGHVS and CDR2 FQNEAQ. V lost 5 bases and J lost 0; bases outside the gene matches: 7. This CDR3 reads CASSPEAGSSYNEQFF. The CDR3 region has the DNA TGTGCCAGCAGCCCGGAAGCGGGGAGCTCCTACAATGAGCAGTTCTTC.

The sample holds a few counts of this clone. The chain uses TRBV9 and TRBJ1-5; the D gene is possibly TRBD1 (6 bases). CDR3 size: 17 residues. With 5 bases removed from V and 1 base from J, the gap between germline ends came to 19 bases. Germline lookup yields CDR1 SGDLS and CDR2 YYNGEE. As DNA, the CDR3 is TGTGCCAGCAGACCTCACCGGGACACAGCAAGCAATCAGCCCCAGCATTTT. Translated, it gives CASRPHRDTASNQPQHF.

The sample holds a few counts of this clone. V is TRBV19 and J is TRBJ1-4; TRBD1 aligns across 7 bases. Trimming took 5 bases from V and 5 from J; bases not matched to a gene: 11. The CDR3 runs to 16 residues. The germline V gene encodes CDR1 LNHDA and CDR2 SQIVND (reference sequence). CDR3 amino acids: CASSRNTGARNEKLFF. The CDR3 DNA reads TGTGCCAGTAGTCGGAATACAGGGGCGAGAAATGAAAAACTGTTTTTT.

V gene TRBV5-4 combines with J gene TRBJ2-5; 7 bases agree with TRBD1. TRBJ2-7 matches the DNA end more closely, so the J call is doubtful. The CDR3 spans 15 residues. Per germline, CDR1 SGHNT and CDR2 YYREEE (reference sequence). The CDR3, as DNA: TGTGCCAGCAGCCTAGGGACAGTGGAAACCTACGAGCAGTACTTC. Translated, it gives CASSLGTVETYEQYF.

The CDR3 DNA follows: TGTGCCAGCAGCCTAAGCTCCGGTTCCACTGAAGCTTTCTTT. Protein: CASSLSSGSTEAFF. V gene TRBV11-3 combines with J gene TRBJ1-1; no definite D call. CDR3 length: 14 residues. Germline V gene data show CDR1 as SGHNT and CDR2 as YENEEA. Trimming cost V 5 bases and J 4 bases, with 14 bases left between them.

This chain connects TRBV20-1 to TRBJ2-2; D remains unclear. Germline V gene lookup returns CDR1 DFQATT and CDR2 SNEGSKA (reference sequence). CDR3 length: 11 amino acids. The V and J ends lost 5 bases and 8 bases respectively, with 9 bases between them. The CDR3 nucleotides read TGCAGTGCTCCCCTTAAAGGGGAGCTGTTTTTT. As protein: CSAPLKGELFF.

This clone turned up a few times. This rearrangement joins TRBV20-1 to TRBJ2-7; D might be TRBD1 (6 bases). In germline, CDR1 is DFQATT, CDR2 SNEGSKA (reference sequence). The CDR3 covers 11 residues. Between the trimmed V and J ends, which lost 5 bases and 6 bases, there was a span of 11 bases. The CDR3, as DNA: TGCAGTGCTGGTACGACAGGCGAGCAGTACTTC. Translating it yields CSAGTTGEQYF.

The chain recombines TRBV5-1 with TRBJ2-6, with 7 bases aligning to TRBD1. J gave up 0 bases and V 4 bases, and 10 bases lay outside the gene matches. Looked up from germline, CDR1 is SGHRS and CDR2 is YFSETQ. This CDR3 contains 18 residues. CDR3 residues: CASSAQTGIFSGANVLTF. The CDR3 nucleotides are TGCGCCAGCAGCGCCCAGACAGGGATCTTCTCTGGGGCCAACGTCCTGACTTTC.

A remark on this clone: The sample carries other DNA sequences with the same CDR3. DNA of the CDR3: TGCGCCAGCAGCTTGGGACAGGGGGCCTACGAGCAGTACTTC. As protein: CASSLGQGAYEQYF. The chain combines TRBV5-1 with TRBJ2-7; 9 bases agree with TRBD1. Germline loops: CDR1 SGHRS, CDR2 YFSETQ. This CDR3 has 14 amino acids. V lost 0 bases to trimming and J lost 2 bases; unmatched junction nucleotides: 0.

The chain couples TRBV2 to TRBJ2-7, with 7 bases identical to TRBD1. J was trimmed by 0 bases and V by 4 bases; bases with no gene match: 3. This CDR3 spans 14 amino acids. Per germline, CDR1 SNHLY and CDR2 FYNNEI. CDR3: CASSATGTSYEQYF. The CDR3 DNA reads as TGTGCCAGCAGTGCGACAGGGACCTCCTACGAGCAGTACTTC.

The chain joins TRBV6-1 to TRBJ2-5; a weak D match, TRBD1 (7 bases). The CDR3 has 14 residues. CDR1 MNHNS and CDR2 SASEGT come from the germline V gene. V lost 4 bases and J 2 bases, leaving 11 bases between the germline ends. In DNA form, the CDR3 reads TGTGCCAGCAGTGCCGCAGGGGGGCAAGAGACCCAGTACTTC. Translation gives CASSAAGGQETQYF.

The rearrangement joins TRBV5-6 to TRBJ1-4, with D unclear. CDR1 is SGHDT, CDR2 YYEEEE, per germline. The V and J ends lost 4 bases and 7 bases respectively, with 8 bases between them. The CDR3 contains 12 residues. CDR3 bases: TGTGCCAGCAGCCCTCTAGGTGAAAAACTGTTTTTT. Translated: CASSPLGEKLFF.